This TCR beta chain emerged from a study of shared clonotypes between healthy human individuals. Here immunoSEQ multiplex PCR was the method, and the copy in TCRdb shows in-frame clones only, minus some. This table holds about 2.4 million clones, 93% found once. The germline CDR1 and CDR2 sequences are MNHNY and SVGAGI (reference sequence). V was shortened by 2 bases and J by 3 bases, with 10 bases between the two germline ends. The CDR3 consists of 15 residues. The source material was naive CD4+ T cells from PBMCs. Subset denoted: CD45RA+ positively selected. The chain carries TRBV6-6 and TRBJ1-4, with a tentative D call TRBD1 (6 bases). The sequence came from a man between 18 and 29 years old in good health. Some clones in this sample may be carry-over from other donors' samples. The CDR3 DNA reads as TGTGCCAGCAGTTACGGGGGCTGGCCTAATGAAAAACTGTTTTTT. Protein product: CASSYGGWPNEKLFF.